These 2 T cell receptor beta chains came from one sample sequenced in a study of cytomegalovirus exposure and HLA in healthy donors. PCR employed 60 Vbeta and 13 Jbeta primers. Assay used: immunoSEQ multiplex PCR; TCRdb lists only in-frame clones, some missing. The table has tens of thousands of clones, roughly 76% seen once. Source material: PBMCs. All receptors derive from a young man in good health and CMV-seronegative.

In regard to this clone: A far bigger clonotype differs at one base, so this is likely a read error. Here the CDR3 omits its conserved ending phenylalanine or tryptophan, so a read error is the likely source. The gene calls are TRBV6-4 and TRBJ2-2; 10 nucleotides match TRBD1. The CDR3 covers 14 residues. Germline CDR1 MRHNA, CDR2 SNTAGT. Trimming took 3 bases from V and 6 from J; bases not matched to a gene: 1. CDR3 sequence: CASSETGGAGELFV. The CDR3 coding sequence is TGTGCCAGCAGTGAGACAGGGGGCGCCGGGGAGCTGTTTGTT.

This chain links TRBV7-9 with TRBJ2-7; tentative D call: TRBD2 (5 bases). Germline values: CDR1 SEHNR, CDR2 FQNEAQ (reference sequence). Trimming took 1 base from V and 3 from J, leaving 13 bases between them. The CDR3 runs to 15 residues. CDR3 DNA: TGTGCCAGCAGCTTAGGACTTGACGGGGTCTACGAGCAGTACTTC. Translating it yields CASSLGLDGVYEQYF.